This paragraph covers one TCR beta chain sequence. Its antigen is as yet unknown. The data originate from a study of blood T cells in healthy people across ages. Overall study results and limits: Unsorted PBMC input precluded a conclusive naive versus antigen-experienced comparison.

A second PCR of 7 to 11 cycles used a sample-barcoded 5' primer and a J-beta primer mix. Every cDNA molecule carried a tag from a template-switch adaptor bearing 12 random nucleotides. In TCRdb, the 5' RACE reads were re-called with MiXCR into one record per CDR3 protein. The profile shows about 830,000 distinct CDR3 sequences, about three fifths of them singletons. In germline, CDR1 is SGHAT, CDR2 FQNNGV. This CDR3 is 16 amino acids long. V lost 3 bases to trimming and J lost 8 bases, with 22 bases between them. Sequenced sample: blood. The origin of this receptor is a man aged 25 to 40 in good health. This chain joins TRBV11-2 and TRBJ1-2; weak D call: TRBD1 (5 bases). CDR3 amino acids: CASSLLGAGGGYGYTF. As DNA, the CDR3 is TGTGCCAGCAGCTTGCTCGGGGCCGGCGGGGGGTACGGCTACACCTTC.